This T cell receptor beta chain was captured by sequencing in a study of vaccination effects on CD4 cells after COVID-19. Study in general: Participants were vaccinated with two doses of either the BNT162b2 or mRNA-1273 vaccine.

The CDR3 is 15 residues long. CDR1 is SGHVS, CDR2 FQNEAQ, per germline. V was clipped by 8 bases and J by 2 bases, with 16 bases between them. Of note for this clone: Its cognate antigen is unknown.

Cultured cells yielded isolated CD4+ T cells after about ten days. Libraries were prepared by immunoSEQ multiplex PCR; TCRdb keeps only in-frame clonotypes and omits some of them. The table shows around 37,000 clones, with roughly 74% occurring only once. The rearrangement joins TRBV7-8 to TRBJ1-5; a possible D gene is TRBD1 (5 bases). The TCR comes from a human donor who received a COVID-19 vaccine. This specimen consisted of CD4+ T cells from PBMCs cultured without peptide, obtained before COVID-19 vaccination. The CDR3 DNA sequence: TGTGCCAGCGCCGGGGGGGATAGGCGCAATCAGCCCCAGCATTTT. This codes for CASAGGDRRNQPQHF.